The clone carrying this T cell receptor (beta chain) was counted a few times. The CDR3 runs to 13 residues. In germline, CDR1 is SSHAT, CDR2 FNYEAQ (reference sequence). V dropped 3 bases and J dropped 3 bases, with 9 bases sitting between them. This sample was included in a study of blood T cell repertoires in COVID-19. Overall study: Italy, Spain and the United States were the sources of the convalescent and acute COVID-19 samples. PBMCs, B-cell-depleted T cells, or T cells were the source of the cDNA or gDNA that made up the material.

The authors' processing: Nucleated cell number was recorded as an estimate derived from reference gene primer amplification. Clones were read by immunoSEQ multiplex PCR, and TCRdb kept only the in-frame ones, dropping some. V and J calls and clone size follow that table, whereas D and trimming were derived from the DNA. Of about 310,000 clones in the sample, 87% were seen once. The sequence was obtained from a man aged 18-30 years with active or convalescent COVID-19. The sample consisted of peripheral blood. The chain has TRBV7-7 and TRBJ2-7, with a weak D call TRBD2 (6 bases). Here the CDR3 reads CASSLAGNYEQYF. The CDR3 DNA is TGTGCCAGCAGCTTGGCGGGGAACTACGAGCAGTACTTC.